This is a list of T cell receptor beta chains from one sample in a study of patients and donors after allogeneic stem cell transplantation. TCRdb ran MiXCR on the RT-PCR reads and lists one entry per CDR3 protein. The sample contains approximately 250,000 distinct CDR3 sequences, approximately 14% of which appear only once. Sequenced: blood, either unsorted or a sorted T cell fraction (not recorded which). The receptor set was obtained from a human donor who was either an allogeneic HSCT recipient or a stem cell or donor lymphocyte infusion donor (not recorded which). It is not recorded whose cells these are; they may come from a transplant donor. CDR3s include the opening cysteine and the closing phenylalanine or tryptophan. The D gene is left open where the match is weak.

V gene,J gene,D gene,CDR3 protein
TRBV6-5,TRBJ1-6,NA,CASSSSQTAVNSPLHF
TRBV24-1,TRBJ1-5,TRBD1,CATGESGTASNQPQHF
TRBV12-3/TRBV12-4,TRBJ1-5,NA,CASSLRAGEQPQHF
TRBV3-1,TRBJ2-1,NA,CASSQTGVPYNEQFF
TRBV6-5,TRBJ1-2,TRBD1,CASSYDRTGRPMNYGYTF
TRBV6-1,TRBJ1-1,NA,CASRPTGTNTEAFF
TRBV7-2,TRBJ1-2,NA,CASSPSQGTPNGYTF
TRBV7-8,TRBJ2-7,NA,CASSQTWDISSYEQYF
TRBV28,TRBJ2-6,TRBD1,CATGQVKFGANVLTF
TRBV20-1,TRBJ1-5,TRBD1,CSARDPTGRSQPQHF
TRBV5-1,TRBJ2-1,NA,CASSLGVSPNNEQFF
TRBV19,TRBJ1-6,NA,CASSIAGGLNSPLHF
TRBV19,TRBJ1-2,TRBD1,CASSARQGKFYGYTF
TRBV28,TRBJ1-3,NA,CASSDGFSGNTIYF
TRBV7-3,TRBJ2-3,TRBD1,CASSSQGATDTQYF
TRBV11-2,TRBJ2-7,NA,CASSRTVDYEQYF
TRBV5-1,TRBJ1-1,NA,CASSGRDLNTEAFF
TRBV12-3/TRBV12-4,TRBJ2-1,NA,CASRDRGRGDEQFF
TRBV4-1,TRBJ1-1,NA,CASSQPREGRDAFF
TRBV7-9,TRBJ1-4,NA,CASSEPAAREKLFF
TRBV6-5,TRBJ1-1,NA,CASRTRNTEAFF
TRBV4-3,TRBJ1-3,NA,CASSQDWGGSGNTIYF
TRBV20-1,TRBJ1-5,TRBD1,CSARGLGNQPQHF
TRBV20-1,TRBJ2-1,NA,CSAPPGRGVGEQFF
TRBV12-3/TRBV12-4,TRBJ2-5,TRBD2,CASSPWTSGRTQETQYF
TRBV4-3,TRBJ2-2,TRBD1,CASSQVRQGYTGELFF